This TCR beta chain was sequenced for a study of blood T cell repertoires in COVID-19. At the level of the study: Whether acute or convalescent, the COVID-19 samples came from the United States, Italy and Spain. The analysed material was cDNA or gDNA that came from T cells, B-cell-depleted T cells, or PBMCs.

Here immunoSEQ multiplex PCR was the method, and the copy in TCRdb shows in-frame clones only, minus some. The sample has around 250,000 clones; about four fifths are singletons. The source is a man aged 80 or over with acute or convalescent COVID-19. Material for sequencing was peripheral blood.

The CDR3 loop reads CASSLAGIAGAGELFF. The CDR3 bases are TGTGCCAGCAGCTTGGCCGGGATAGCGGGAGCCGGGGAGCTGTTTTTT. This chain connects TRBV5-5 to TRBJ2-2; 9 positions match TRBD2. Per the germline V gene, CDR1 is SGHKS and CDR2 is YYEKEE (reference sequence). The V segment lost 0 bases and the J segment 6 bases; nucleotides outside the gene matches: 6. The CDR3 loop spans 16 amino acids.